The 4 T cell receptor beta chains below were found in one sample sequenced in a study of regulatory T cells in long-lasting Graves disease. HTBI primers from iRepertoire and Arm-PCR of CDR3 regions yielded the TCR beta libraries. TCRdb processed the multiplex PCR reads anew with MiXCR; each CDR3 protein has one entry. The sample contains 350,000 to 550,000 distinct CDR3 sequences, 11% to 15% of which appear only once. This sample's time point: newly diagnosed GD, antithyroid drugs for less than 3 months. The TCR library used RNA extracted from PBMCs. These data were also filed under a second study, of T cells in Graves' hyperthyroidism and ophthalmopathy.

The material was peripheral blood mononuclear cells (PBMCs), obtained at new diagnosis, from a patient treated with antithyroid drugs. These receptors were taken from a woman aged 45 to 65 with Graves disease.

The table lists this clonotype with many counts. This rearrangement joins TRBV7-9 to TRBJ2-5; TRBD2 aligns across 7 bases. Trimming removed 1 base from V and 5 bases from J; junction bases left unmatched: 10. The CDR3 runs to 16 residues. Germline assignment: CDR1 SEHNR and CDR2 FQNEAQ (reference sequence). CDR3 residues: CASSLGNTGGVETQYF. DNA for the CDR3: TGTGCCAGCAGCTTAGGGAATACGGGAGGCGTGGAGACCCAGTACTTC.

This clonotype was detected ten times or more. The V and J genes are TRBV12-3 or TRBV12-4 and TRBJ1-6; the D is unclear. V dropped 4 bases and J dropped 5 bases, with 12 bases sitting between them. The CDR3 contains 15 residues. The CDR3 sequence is CASSSWDLNNSPLHF. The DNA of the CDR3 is TGTGCCAGCAGTTCTTGGGATCTCAATAATTCACCCCTCCACTTT.

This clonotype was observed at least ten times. The CDR3 sequence: CASRSGGETQYF. The CDR3, as DNA: TGTGCCAGCAGGTCCGGGGGGGAGACCCAGTACTTC. The rearrangement uses TRBV6-1 and TRBJ2-5; 7 nucleotides align to TRBD2. V was pared by 6 bases and J by 5 bases, with 3 bases of the junction left unmatched. The germline CDR1 and CDR2 sequences are MNHNS and SASEGT. The CDR3 length is 12 residues.

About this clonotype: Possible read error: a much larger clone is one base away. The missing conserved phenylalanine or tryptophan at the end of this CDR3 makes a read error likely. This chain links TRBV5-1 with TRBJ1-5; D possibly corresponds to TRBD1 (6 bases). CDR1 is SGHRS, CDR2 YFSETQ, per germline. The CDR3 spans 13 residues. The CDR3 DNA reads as TGTGCCAGCAGCGCAGGGGCGAATCAGCCCCAGCATTCT. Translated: CASSAGANQPQHS.